The T cell receptor beta chain under discussion was sequenced for a study of T cells in Graves' hyperthyroidism and ophthalmopathy. Study-level points and caveats: By a 13 V-J model, ophthalmopathy was set apart from stable hyperthyroidism.

This clonotype appeared many times. The antigen is not known. Not enrolled were patients with uncontrolled infection, other autoimmune disease, pregnancy or lactation. PBMCs were derived from about 10 ml fresh peripheral blood. Using RNA transcripts as the source, TCR beta CDR3 regions were amplified. With the HTBI primer set, the TCR CDR3 went through a first round of RT-PCR. TCRdb itself ran the multiplex PCR reads through MiXCR, one entry per CDR3 protein. The sample lists fewer than 200,000 distinct CDR3 sequences, just under 9.5% occurring once. The CDR3 is 12 amino acids. Germline V gives CDR1 DFQATT, CDR2 SNEGSKA (reference sequence). Between the trimmed V and J ends, which lost 6 bases and 9 bases, there was a span of 15 bases.

The TCR was taken from a woman in her late teens or twenties with Graves' hyperthyroidism that later progressed to Graves' ophthalmopathy. Source material: blood. The chain uses TRBV20-1 and TRBJ2-1; a weak D match, TRBD2 (6 bases). CDR3 sequence (DNA): TGCAGTGCCCCCCTGACTAGTGTTGAGCAGTTCTTC. Translation gives CSAPLTSVEQFF.